The 6 T cell receptor beta chains listed next were all sequenced from one sample in a study of CD4 and CD8 cells across lung adenocarcinoma regions. Using its own MiXCR run on the PCR reads, TCRdb lists one record per CDR3 protein. The sample includes about 5,200 distinct CDR3 sequences, approximately 50% of them seen just once. Sequencing was done on a sample of CD4+ T cells from the margin of a lung tumor. The receptors were gathered from a male donor with lung adenocarcinoma. The CD4 and CD8 labels of this study may be unreliable.

V is TRBV6-5 and J is TRBJ2-6; the D gene is possibly TRBD2 (6 bases). The CDR3 has 17 amino acids. Germline loops: CDR1 MNHEY, CDR2 SVGAGI. V was shortened by 0 bases and J by 4 bases, with 13 bases between the two germline ends. CDR3 sequence: CASSYSPAGGGANVLTF. For the CDR3, the DNA is TGTGCCAGCAGTTACTCGCCGGCTGGAGGGGGGGCCAACGTCCTGACTTTC.

A few counts support this clonotype. The V call is TRBV6-5, the J call TRBJ2-1, with no clear D. V lost 0 bases and J 6 bases, leaving 18 bases between the germline ends. The germline gives CDR1 MNHEY, CDR2 SVGAGI. The CDR3 is made up of 17 amino acids. CDR3 DNA sequence: TGTGCCAGCAGTTACTCGATTCCGGGCTTAGCTACCAATGAGCAGTTCTTC. It encodes CASSYSIPGLATNEQFF.

This clonotype is medium-sized by share. This chain joins TRBV10-1 and TRBJ2-7; possible D gene TRBD2, 6 bases. CDR3 length: 15 amino acids. V shed 10 bases and J shed 0 bases, with 19 bases lying between them. CDR1 is WNHNN and CDR2 is SYGVQD in the germline V gene (reference sequence). The CDR3 nucleotides read TGCGCCATTAGCTCATGGGGGAGGAGCTCCTACGAGCAGTACTTC. It yields the protein CAISSWGRSSYEQYF.

A single count supports this clonotype. CDR3 sequence: CASSYWCSEETQYF. DNA of the CDR3: TGTGCCAGCAGTTATTGGTGTAGTGAAGAGACCCAGTACTTC. V usage is TRBV12-3 or TRBV12-4 and J usage is TRBJ2-1, with D hard to call. The J call is doubtful: the DNA matches TRBJ2-5 better. This CDR3 region has 14 residues.

Judged by abundance, this clonotype is medium-sized. The chain links TRBV6-1 to TRBJ2-3; D is possibly TRBD2 (6 bases). The CDR3 runs 16 residues. Trimming left V 2 bases short and J 2 bases short, with 14 bases between. Germline V CDR1 and CDR2: MNHNS, SASEGT. The DNA of the CDR3 is TGTGCCAGCAGTGAACGGGGTCGGACTAACACAGATACGCAGTATTTT. The encoded protein is CASSERGRTNTDTQYF.

This chain joins TRBV10-3 and TRBJ1-1, with D perhaps matching TRBD1 (5 bases). The germline V gene encodes CDR1 ENHRY and CDR2 SYGVKD. This CDR3 has 16 residues. Trimming pared 4 bases from V and 5 bases from J, leaving 20 bases between. CDR3 in amino acids: CAISAVGGISGTEAFF. CDR3 nucleotide sequence: TGTGCCATCAGTGCTGTTGGGGGAATATCGGGTACTGAAGCTTTCTTT.